This T cell receptor (beta chain) was identified during a study of shared T cell receptors in the human thymus. Sequenced by immunoSEQ multiplex PCR; TCRdb stores in-frame clones only, minus some. The table records about 660,000 clones, approximately 88% of them present only once. Trimming shortened V by 1 base and J by 7 bases, and 15 bases separated the two germline ends. There are 15 residues in the CDR3. Germline loops: CDR1 SGDLS, CDR2 YYNGEE. The same data also went into a second study, on human thymus T cells. From that study: Congenital heart defects were the reason for the corrective surgery that the donors, healthy Finnish infants, were having. Blood and thymic repertoires both appeared biased in V and J gene usage. Overlap was high between thymic repertoires from unrelated individuals, as reported in related research.

The clonotype comes from a boy under three years old with a congenital heart defect. The sequencing input was thymocytes. V usage is TRBV9 and J usage is TRBJ2-1; perhaps TRBD2 as D (6 bases). The CDR3 DNA is TGTGCCAGCAGCGTATCCCATAAGGGAGGAAATGAGCAGTTCTTC. Its translation: CASSVSHKGGNEQFF.